This T cell receptor beta chain is drawn from a study of blood T cells in healthy people across ages. Primed by a sample-barcoded 5' primer and a J-beta primer mix, a second PCR proceeded for roughly 7 to 12 cycles. Each CDR3 protein is one row after TCRdb ran MiXCR on the 5' RACE reads. The repertoire has more than 900,000 distinct CDR3 sequences, under 30% of them found once; the top ten carry 0.65% to 0.95%. The CDR3 runs to 16 residues. The germline gives CDR1 MNHEY, CDR2 SVGEGT. V gave up 2 bases and J gave up 4 bases; unmatched junction bases: 6. With respect to this clonotype: Its antigen is still unknown.

Points from the study as a whole: Investigators viewed diversity estimates from one million T cells as underestimates, the study reported.

These records were also assigned to another study, of T cells of mothers and their children. That study adds: Mothers gave over 8 million TCR beta CDR3 reads each, and children several million each.

Sequencing was done on a sample of blood. The sequence was collected from a girl aged 2 to 9 in good health. This chain links TRBV6-2 or TRBV6-3 with TRBJ1-1; 11 positions match TRBD1. The CDR3 here is CASSYDKDRGLTEAFF. CDR3 DNA: TGTGCCAGCAGTTACGATAAGGACAGGGGGCTCACTGAAGCTTTCTTT.